These 23 T cell receptor beta chains originate from one sample sequenced in a study of T cell changes during pregnancy in multiple sclerosis. TCRdb's table, derived via immunoSEQ multiplex PCR, lists solely in-frame clones and lacks some. Of 30,000 to 40,000 clones in the sample, nearly 90% were seen once. Specimen: CD4+ T cells from peripheral blood mononuclear cells, collected in the second trimester of pregnancy. These receptors were taken from a female donor with multiple sclerosis, enrolled in a pregnancy study.

The genes are TRBV7-2 and TRBJ2-7, with 9 bases identical to TRBD1. Losses at the gene ends were 4 bases for V and 6 bases for J; bases not matched to a gene: 7. The length of the CDR3 is 14 residues. Germline V gene data show CDR1 as SGHTA and CDR2 as FQGNSA. The CDR3 nucleotides read TGTGCCAGCAGCTCAGGACAGGGGCGAGGCGAGCAGTACTTC. Amino acids: CASSSGQGRGEQYF.

The chain recombines TRBV19 with TRBJ1-3; D ambiguous. Germline lookup yields CDR1 LNHDA and CDR2 SQIVND (reference sequence). Between the trimmed V and J ends, which lost 3 bases and 2 bases, there was a span of 8 bases. The length of the CDR3 is 14 residues. CDR3 region: CASSIGSAGNTIYF. DNA for the CDR3: TGTGCCAGTAGTATTGGCTCAGCTGGAAACACCATATATTTT.

This chain links TRBV11-2 with TRBJ1-2; D remains unclear. The V end was cut by 0 bases, the J end by 7 bases, with 9 bases between. This CDR3 has 13 residues. Germline-derived CDR1 and CDR2 are SGHAT and FQNNGV. In nucleotides, the CDR3 is TGTGCCAGCAGCTTAGAGCCCCGGGTTGGCTACACCTTC. Translating it yields CASSLEPRVGYTF.

The CDR3 DNA reads as TGTGCCAGCAGCTCGACAGTTACCTACGAGCAGTACTTC. Amino acid sequence: CASSSTVTYEQYF. The rearrangement links TRBV7-9 to TRBJ2-7; the D gene is possibly TRBD1 (5 bases). CDR3 size: 13 residues. Trimming stripped 4 bases from V and 2 bases from J, with 9 bases between. Germline V gene data show CDR1 as SEHNR and CDR2 as FQNEAQ (reference sequence). Full variable domain (outside the CDR3, taken from reference TRBV7-9 and TRBJ2-7): DTGVSQNPRHKITKRGQNVTFRCDPISEHNRLYWYRQTLGQGPEFLTYFQNEAQLEKSRLLSDRFSAERPKGSFSTLEIQRTEQGDSAMYLCASSSTVTYEQYFGPGTRLTVT.

This clone was detected only a few times. This chain uses TRBV10-3 with TRBJ1-4; D unclear. V dropped 11 bases and J dropped 7 bases, with 17 bases sitting between them. CDR3 length: 13 amino acids. CDR1 and CDR2 (germline): ENHRY, SYGVKD. CDR3 loop: CAASAGSGEKLFF. The DNA of the CDR3 is TGTGCCGCCTCCGCGGGATCGGGTGAAAAACTGTTTTTT.

This clone was seen a single time. The chain links TRBV5-1 to TRBJ1-1; the D gene is possibly TRBD1 (5 bases). The ends were cut back, 1 base at V and 5 bases at J, with 18 bases in the middle. In germline, CDR1 is SGHRS, CDR2 YFSETQ. The CDR3 runs to 16 residues. The CDR3 loop reads CASSLSGGTMRTEAFF. CDR3 coding DNA: TGCGCCAGCAGCTTGAGTGGCGGGACCATGAGGACTGAAGCTTTCTTT.

CDR3 bases: TGTGCCAGCAGCTTATTCACGGGAGACTCCTACAATGAGCAGTTCTTC. Amino acids: CASSLFTGDSYNEQFF. The chain joins TRBV7-9 to TRBJ2-1, with a possible D match to TRBD2 (6 bases). V lost 2 bases to trimming and J lost 0 bases, with 11 bases between them. Looked up from germline, CDR1 is SEHNR and CDR2 is FQNEAQ (reference sequence). This CDR3 contains 16 residues.

The chain uses TRBV27 and TRBJ2-7; 7 positions agree with TRBD1. The CDR3 sequence is 14 residues long. Per the germline V gene, CDR1 is MNHEY and CDR2 is SMNVEV (reference sequence). The V and J ends lost 6 bases and 2 bases, in that order; junction bases with no gene match: 7. CDR3 loop: CASRRRDSTYEQYF. CDR3 nucleotide sequence: TGTGCCAGCAGACGAAGGGACAGTACCTACGAGCAGTACTTC.

V and J are TRBV18 and TRBJ2-1; D is undetermined. Between the trimmed V and J ends, which lost 3 bases and 7 bases, there was a span of 16 bases. Germline V lookup: CDR1 KGHSH, CDR2 LQKENI. CDR3 length equals 15 residues. This CDR3 is CASSPWQVERNEQFF. The CDR3 nucleotides read TGTGCCAGCTCACCGTGGCAGGTAGAACGGAATGAGCAGTTCTTC.

The chain employs TRBV2 and TRBJ2-7; D is possibly TRBD2 (5 bases). Trimming took 7 bases from V and 4 from J, leaving 14 bases between them. The CDR3 has 13 residues. CDR1 is SNHLY, CDR2 FYNNEI, per germline. The DNA for the CDR3 is TGTGCCAGCAATCGGGGAGAGGTATACGAGCAGTACTTC. Protein product: CASNRGEVYEQYF.

V and J are TRBV20-1 and TRBJ1-2; weak D call: TRBD1 (6 bases). V gave up 6 bases and J gave up 7 bases, with 12 bases separating them. CDR1 is DFQATT, CDR2 SNEGSKA, per germline (reference sequence). The CDR3 is made up of 11 amino acids. CDR3 nucleotide sequence: TGCAGTGCCACTACAGGGAGTGGCTACACCTTC. Translated, it gives CSATTGSGYTF.

The chain combines TRBV27 with TRBJ1-4, with 7 bases identical to TRBD1. V trimming: 5 bases; J trimming: 7 bases; junction bases outside the gene matches: 10. CDR1 and CDR2 (germline): MNHEY, SMNVEV (reference sequence). The CDR3 covers 15 residues. CDR3 residues: CASSPLAGGIEKLFF. CDR3 coding DNA: TGTGCCAGCAGTCCCTTGGCAGGGGGGATTGAAAAACTGTTTTTT. The whole variable domain, remainder taken from reference TRBV27 and TRBJ1-4, is EAQVTQNPRYLITVTGKKLTVTCSQNMNHEYMSWYRQDPGLGLRQIYYSMNVEVTDKGDVPEGYKVSRKEKRNFPLILESPSPNQTSLYFCASSPLAGGIEKLFFGSGTQLSVL.

The rearrangement joins TRBV9 to TRBJ2-1, with D maybe TRBD2 (6 bases). Deletions cut 0 bases from V and 3 bases from J, with 10 bases between. In germline, CDR1 is SGDLS, CDR2 YYNGEE. The CDR3 runs to 15 residues. The CDR3 spells CASSVDSGHYNEQFF. CDR3 nucleotide sequence: TGTGCCAGCAGCGTAGATAGCGGCCACTACAATGAGCAGTTCTTC.

V gene TRBV7-2 combines with J gene TRBJ2-3; TRBD2 matches 7 bases. The germline V gene has CDR1 SGHTA and CDR2 FQGNSA. The junction had 2 bases not matched to a gene; V was cut back by 1 base and J by 7 bases. The CDR3 has 13 amino acids. The CDR3 nucleotides are TGTGCCAGCAGCTTAGGCGGGAGAAATACGCAGTATTTT. Translated: CASSLGGRNTQYF.

This chain connects TRBV9 to TRBJ2-5; no clear D. Germline-derived CDR1 and CDR2 are SGDLS and YYNGEE. The ends were cut back, 3 bases at V and 4 bases at J, with 19 bases in the middle. The CDR3 length is 16 residues. The CDR3 DNA is TGTGCCAGCAGCGGGGTCAGTGAGGCGAAAGGAGAGACCCAGTACTTC. This sequence encodes CASSGVSEAKGETQYF.

In DNA, the CDR3 is TGTGCCAGCAGCGTAGCTAAGAGCACAGATACGCAGTATTTT. It is translated as CASSVAKSTDTQYF. This chain uses TRBV9 with TRBJ2-3; the D is unclear. This CDR3 has 14 residues. The germline CDR1 and CDR2 sequences are SGDLS and YYNGEE. Trimming shortened V by 0 bases and J by 0 bases, and 5 bases separated the two germline ends.

V gene TRBV11-3 combines with J gene TRBJ1-4; TRBD1 is a possible D gene (5 bases). The CDR3 has 14 residues. Trimming took 3 bases from V and 7 from J, leaving 12 bases between them. Germline V gene sequence: CDR1 SGHNT, CDR2 YENEEA. The CDR3 bases are TGTGCCAGCAGCTTTCGCAGGGAGGGTGAAAAACTGTTTTTT. It is translated as CASSFRREGEKLFF.

This clone has only one observation. J is TRBJ2-6 and V is TRBV4-3; TRBD1 matches at 8 bases. CDR1 and CDR2 (germline): LGHNA, YSLEER. The CDR3 consists of 20 residues. The V and J ends lost 2 bases and 0 bases, in that order; junction bases with no gene match: 12. The CDR3 loop is CASSQTHPRDRFSGANVLTF. CDR3 bases: TGCGCCAGCAGCCAAACCCACCCCCGGGACAGGTTCTCTGGGGCCAACGTCCTGACTTTC.

This clone was found once. The V and J genes are TRBV5-5 and TRBJ2-2, with TRBD1 identical over 9 bases. V was pared by 3 bases and J by 3 bases, with 3 bases of the junction left unmatched. Germline V CDR1 and CDR2: SGHKS, YYEKEE (reference sequence). The CDR3 has 15 residues. The CDR3 reads CASSSGQGYTGELFF. CDR3 nucleotide sequence: TGTGCCAGCAGCTCGGGACAGGGCTACACCGGGGAGCTGTTTTTT.

The rearrangement uses TRBV7-8 and TRBJ1-1, with 11 bases matching TRBD1. This CDR3 has 16 residues. Germline lookup yields CDR1 SGHVS and CDR2 FQNEAQ. Trimming took 6 bases from V and 0 from J; bases not matched to a gene: 6. DNA for the CDR3: TGTGCCAGCAGGCGGACAGGGGGCTTTATGAACACTGAAGCTTTCTTT. The encoded protein is CASRRTGGFMNTEAFF.

The gene calls are TRBV28 and TRBJ2-7; 8 nucleotides line up with TRBD1. The junction had 6 bases not matched to a gene; V was cut back by 5 bases and J by 3 bases. There are 14 residues in the CDR3. CDR1 and CDR2 from the germline V gene are MDHEN and SYDVKM. In DNA form, the CDR3 reads TGTGCCAGCAGTGCACAGGGGGTTGGCTACGAGCAGTACTTC. It is translated as CASSAQGVGYEQYF.

The chain couples TRBV5-6 to TRBJ1-2, with TRBD1 identical over 9 bases. The V gene end was trimmed by 4 bases and the J gene end by 2 bases; junction bases not matched to a gene: 9. The CDR3 runs to 16 residues. The germline CDR1 and CDR2 sequences are SGHDT and YYEEEE. The CDR3 loop reads CASSPQGAGKNYGYTF. The CDR3, as DNA: TGTGCCAGCAGCCCACAGGGGGCTGGCAAGAACTATGGCTACACCTTC.

The chain uses TRBV15 and TRBJ2-7; D uncertain. Trimming took 1 base from V and 2 from J, leaving 6 bases between them. Germline values: CDR1 LNHNV, CDR2 YYDKDF (reference sequence). The CDR3 has 13 amino acids. CDR3 DNA: TGTGCCACCAGCAGAGCTAAAACCTACGAGCAGTACTTC. Translated: CATSRAKTYEQYF.